A selection of T cell receptor beta chains follows, all from one sample in a study of blood T cell repertoires in COVID-19. Measured with immunoSEQ multiplex PCR; TCRdb has only the in-frame clones, and not every one. The sample yields about 240,000 clones, more than 75% seen once. Sequenced input: PBMCs or T cells enriched from blood (not recorded which). Source of these receptors: a woman aged 40 to 49 with acute COVID-19. Each CDR3 is given with its conserved first and last residue. A D gene is named only where the DNA matches it firmly. Clone sizes are given selectively: once, few, many, or a class where the clone is expanded.

>TRBV5-5|.|.|TRBJ1-5
TGTGCCAGCAGCGCTACTCCGGGACAAGGAGGTGGGGGTCAGCCCCAGCATTTT
CASSATPGQGGGGQPQHF
>TRBV30|.|TRBD2|TRBJ2-7
TGTGCCTGGAGTGTCGGAGGACTAGCGGGGACTTACGAGCAGTACTTC
CAWSVGGLAGTYEQYF
>TRBV24-1|.|.|TRBJ2-2
TGTGCCACCAGTGACCATAACACCGGGGAGCTGTTTTTT
CATSDHNTGELFF
>TRBV10-3|.|TRBD1|TRBJ2-2
TGTGCCATCAGTGAGTTGCCGGGACAGGGAGGCGGGGAGCTGTTTTTT
CAISELPGQGGGELFF
>TRBV5-8|.|.|TRBJ1-3
TGTGCCAGCAGCTTTCGAGGGAGACCTGGAAACACCATATATTTT
CASSFRGRPGNTIYF
>TRBV30|.|TRBD2|TRBJ2-1
TGTGCCTGGAGTGTACGGTGGGTGGCGGGAGTTTCTGAGCAGTTCTTC
CAWSVRWVAGVSEQFF
>TRBV7-8|.|.|TRBJ2-7
TGTGCCAGCACACTGCGGGACAGTCCCTACGAGCAGTACTTC
CASTLRDSPYEQYF
>TRBV24-1|.|.|TRBJ1-4
TGTGCCACCAGTGATAAGAGACTGTTTTTT
CATSDKRLFF
>TRBV29-1|.|TRBD1|TRBJ1-1
TGCAGCGTGGACAGGGGGAGAAGGAACACTGAAGCTTTCTTT
CSVDRGRRNTEAFF
>TRBV4-2|.|.|TRBJ2-3
TGTGCCAGCAGCCAATTAAAGGGGGTCACAGATACGCAGTATTTT
CASSQLKGVTDTQYF
>TRBV10-1|.|.|TRBJ2-2
TGCGCCAGCAGCGCCCGGTACACCGGGGAGCTGTTTTTT
CASSARYTGELFF
>TRBV7-9|.|TRBD2|TRBJ2-5
TGTGCCAGCAGCTTAGCGTGGCGGGAGGGCCTCGGGGAGACCCAGTACTTC
CASSLAWREGLGETQYF
>TRBV4-2|.|TRBD2|TRBJ2-1
TGTGCCAGCAGCCAAGATGTAACTAGCGGGAGGGGGAATGAGCAGTTCTTC
CASSQDVTSGRGNEQFF
>TRBV19|.|.|TRBJ1-5
TGTGCCAGTATCGAGAGCAGGGGAGCAGGTCAGCCCCAGCATTTT
CASIESRGAGQPQHF
>TRBV6-1|.|.|TRBJ1-3
TGTGCCAGCAGTGAAGCCGGGAGCTTTGGAAACACCATATATTTT
CASSEAGSFGNTIYF
>TRBV5-6|.|TRBD1|TRBJ1-1
TGTGCCAGCAGCGCCGACAGGGGAAACACTGAAGCTTTCTTT
CASSADRGNTEAFF
>TRBV7-6|.|TRBD2|TRBJ2-3
TGTGCCAGCAGCACGGGACTAGCGGGATCAGATACGCAGTATTTT
CASSTGLAGSDTQYF
>TRBV6-5|.|.|TRBJ1-4
TGTGCCAGCATCAAGGGGGGGGGAAATGAAAAACTGTTTTTT
CASIKGGGNEKLFF
>TRBV15|.|.|TRBJ1-4
TGTGCCACCAGCAGAGATTACGGGGTAGCTAATGAAAAACTGTTTTTT
CATSRDYGVANEKLFF
>TRBV28|.|TRBD2|TRBJ2-7
TGTGCCAGCAGTTTCCCTAGCGGGGAAAATCGCTACGAGCAGTACTTC
CASSFPSGENRYEQYF
>TRBV21-1|once|.|TRBJ2-2
TGTGCCAGCAGCCTACGTCGACTAGCGGGAATGAACACCGGGGAGCTGTTTTTT
CASSLRRLAGMNTGELFF
>TRBV2|.|.|TRBJ1-2
TGTGCCAGCAGTGCATTAGGACAGCACTATGGCTACACCTTC
CASSALGQHYGYTF
>TRBV24-1|.|TRBD1|TRBJ1-1
TGTGCCACCAGTGAGCTTCTCCCGGGACAGGGGAGGGAAAACACTGAAGCTTTCTTT
CATSELLPGQGRENTEAFF
>TRBV6-1|.|TRBD1|TRBJ1-1
TGTGCCAGCAGTGAAGGGTGGACCGGGACAGAGAACACTGAAGCTTTCTTT
CASSEGWTGTENTEAFF
>TRBV27|.|TRBD2|TRBJ2-7
TGTGCCAGCAGTCCCACTAGCGGGAGTGCCTACGAGCAGTACTTC
CASSPTSGSAYEQYF
>TRBV24-1|.|TRBD2|TRBJ2-7
TGTGCCACCGATCCTAGACTAGCGGGCTACTACGAGCAGTACTTC
CATDPRLAGYYEQYF
>TRBV5-1|.|TRBD1|TRBJ1-4
TGCGCCAGCAGTAACGACAGGGAGTACGAAAAACTGTTTTTT
CASSNDREYEKLFF
>TRBV6-5|.|.|TRBJ1-3
TGTGCCAGCAGCCCCGGTGGAAACACCATATATTTT
CASSPGGNTIYF
>TRBV19|.|TRBD2|TRBJ2-1
TGTGCCAGTAGTTTTCTAGCGGGAGGGATTTGGAATGAGCAGTTCTTC
CASSFLAGGIWNEQFF
>TRBV5-6|.|TRBD1|TRBJ1-1
TGTGCCAGCAGCTTGGAATTTCGGGGACAGGTGAACACTGAAGCTTTCTTT
CASSLEFRGQVNTEAFF
>TRBV5-6|few|TRBD2|TRBJ2-5
TGTGCCAGCGCAGAAGCGGGGCGGGAGACCCAGTACTTC
CASAEAGRETQYF
>TRBV10-2|.|TRBD2|TRBJ2-2
TGCGCCAGCCTAGCGGGGGGGGCCGGGGAGCTGTTTTTT
CASLAGGAGELFF
>TRBV10-3|.|.|TRBJ2-7
TGTGCCATCAGTGAGTCTTTTAGAGAGCAGTACTTC
CAISESFREQYF
>TRBV27|.|TRBD2|TRBJ2-3
TGTGCCAGCAGTTCGCATTGGGTAGCGGGAGGTGGGGATACGCAGTATTTT
CASSSHWVAGGGDTQYF
>TRBV9|.|.|TRBJ1-1
TGTGCCAGCAGCGATACAGTAAACACTGAAGCTTTCTTT
CASSDTVNTEAFF
>TRBV7-9|.|TRBD1|TRBJ1-1
TGTGCCAGCAGCCCGTCGGACAGGGGGAACACTGAAGCTTTCTTT
CASSPSDRGNTEAFF
>TRBV11-3|.|.|TRBJ2-3
TGTGCCAGCAGCCCCCGGCCGGGATCAGATACGCAGTATTTT
CASSPRPGSDTQYF
>TRBV6-5|.|.|TRBJ2-3
TGTGCCAGCAGTTATTCTGATACGCAGTATTTT
CASSYSDTQYF
>TRBV7-9|few|.|TRBJ1-6
TGTGCCAGCAGCTTACCCCCAGAGGATTCACCCCTCCACTTT
CASSLPPEDSPLHF
>TRBV7-2|.|.|TRBJ2-7
TGTGCCAGCAGCACAAGCGTCTCCACCTACGAGCAGTACTTC
CASSTSVSTYEQYF
>TRBV24-1|.|.|TRBJ2-1
TGTGCCACCAGTGATCCTTCCAATAGCGATTACAATGAGCAGTTCTTC
CATSDPSNSDYNEQFF
>TRBV29-1|.|TRBD1|TRBJ1-2
TGCAGCGCTCGGGACAGGGCCTATGGCTACACCTTC
CSARDRAYGYTF
>TRBV5-1|.|.|TRBJ1-1
TGCGCCAGCAGCTTGGTAGCGTCAGATGAAGCTTTCTTT
CASSLVASDEAFF
>TRBV10-1|.|.|TRBJ2-3
TGCGCCAGCAGTGCGGGTTACGCGGATACGCAGTATTTT
CASSAGYADTQYF
>TRBV9|.|TRBD1|TRBJ2-3
TGTGCCAGCAGCATCCGGACAGGGAGCACAGATACGCAGTATTTT
CASSIRTGSTDTQYF
>TRBV10-1|.|.|TRBJ1-1
TGCGCCAGCAGGGAGGGAGGGAACACTGAAGCTTTCTTT
CASREGGNTEAFF
>TRBV10-2|.|.|TRBJ2-7
TGCGCCAGCAGAGCGGGTTTTACCTACGAGCAGTACTTC
CASRAGFTYEQYF
>TRBV4-1|.|.|TRBJ1-2
TGCGCCAGCAGCAAACAGGGTGGCTACACCTTC
CASSKQGGYTF
>TRBV7-2|.|.|TRBJ2-7
TGTGCCAGCAGATTCGGGGGACTGTCAGCGTACGAGCAGTACTTC
CASRFGGLSAYEQYF
>TRBV5-1|once|TRBD1|TRBJ1-3
TGCGCCAGCAGCTCGACAGGGGGTGGAAACACCATATATTTT
CASSSTGGGNTIYF
>TRBV14|.|.|TRBJ2-7
TGTGCCAGCCCCGTTTCGGGAGCCCACGAGCAGTACTTC
CASPVSGAHEQYF
>TRBV5-4|.|TRBD1|TRBJ2-7
TGTGCCAGCAGCCCCGGAGGGACAGGGACTTACGAGCAGTACTTC
CASSPGGTGTYEQYF
>TRBV5-1|.|.|TRBJ1-1
TGCGCCAGCAGCCAGGGAACAGGGACGAACACTGAAGCTTTCTTT
CASSQGTGTNTEAFF
>TRBV9|.|.|TRBJ1-3
TGTGCCAGCAGCGAGGATGTCGGGGCTGGAAACACCATATATTTT
CASSEDVGAGNTIYF
>TRBV9|.|.|TRBJ2-2
TGTGCCAGCAGCGTATTTAGTGACACCGGGGAGCTGTTTTTT
CASSVFSDTGELFF
>TRBV24-1|.|TRBD2|TRBJ2-1
TGTGCCACCAGTGAATCGACTAGCGGGAGTGCTTATGAGCAGTTCTTC
CATSESTSGSAYEQFF
>TRBV5-1|.|.|TRBJ1-4
TGCGCCAGCTGCAGGGAGGTTAATGAAAAACTGTTTTTT
CASCREVNEKLFF